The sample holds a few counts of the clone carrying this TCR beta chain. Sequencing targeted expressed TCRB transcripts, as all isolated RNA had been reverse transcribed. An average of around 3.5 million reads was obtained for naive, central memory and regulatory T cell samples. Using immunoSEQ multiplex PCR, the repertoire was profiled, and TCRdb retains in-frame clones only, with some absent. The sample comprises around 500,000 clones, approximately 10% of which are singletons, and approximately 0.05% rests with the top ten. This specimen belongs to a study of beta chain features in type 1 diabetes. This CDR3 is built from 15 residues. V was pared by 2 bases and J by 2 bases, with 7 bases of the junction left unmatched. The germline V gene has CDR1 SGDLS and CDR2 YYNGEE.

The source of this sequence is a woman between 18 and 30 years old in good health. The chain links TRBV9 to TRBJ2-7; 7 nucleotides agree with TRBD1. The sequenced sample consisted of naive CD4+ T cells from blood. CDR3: CASSVSGGYAYEQYF. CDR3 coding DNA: TGTGCCAGCAGCGTCTCAGGGGGTTATGCCTACGAGCAGTACTTC.